The clone carrying this T cell receptor (beta chain) was detected ten times or more. The data were taken from a study of T cells in Graves' hyperthyroidism and ophthalmopathy. The germline gives CDR1 MNHEY, CDR2 SMNVEV (reference sequence). V trimming: 5 bases; J trimming: 7 bases; junction bases outside the gene matches: 6. This CDR3 comprises 14 residues. Researchers took RNA transcripts and amplified the TCR beta CDR3 regions from them. HTBI primers were the set used in a first-round RT-PCR of the TCR CDR3. TCRdb reprocessed the multiplex PCR reads via MiXCR and lists one record per CDR3 protein. Of about 350,000 distinct CDR3 sequences listed, roughly 14% are singletons.

The sample comprised blood. This receptor was obtained from a woman in her thirties with Graves' hyperthyroidism. This chain joins TRBV27 and TRBJ1-3, with 9 bases lining up with TRBD1. This chain's CDR3 is CASSAGQGLNTIYF. The CDR3 DNA reads TGTGCCAGCAGTGCGGGACAGGGCTTGAACACCATATATTTT.